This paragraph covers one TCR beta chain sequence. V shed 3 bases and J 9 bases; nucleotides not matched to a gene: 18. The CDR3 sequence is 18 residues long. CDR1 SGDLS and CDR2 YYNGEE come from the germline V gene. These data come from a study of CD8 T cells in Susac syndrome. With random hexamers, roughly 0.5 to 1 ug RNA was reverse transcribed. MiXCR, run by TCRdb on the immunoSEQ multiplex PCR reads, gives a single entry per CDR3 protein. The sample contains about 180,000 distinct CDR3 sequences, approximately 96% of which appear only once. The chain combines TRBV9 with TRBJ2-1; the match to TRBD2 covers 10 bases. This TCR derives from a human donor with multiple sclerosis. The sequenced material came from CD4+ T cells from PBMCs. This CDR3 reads CASSAYPLSGGAIGEQFF. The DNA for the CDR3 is TGTGCCAGCAGCGCGTACCCCCTCAGCGGGGGGGCCATCGGTGAGCAGTTCTTC. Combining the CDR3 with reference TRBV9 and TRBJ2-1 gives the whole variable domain DSGVTQTPKHLITATGQRVTLRCSPRSGDLSVYWYQQSLDQGLQFLIQYYNGEERAKGNILERFSAQQFPDLHSELNLSSLELGDSALYFCASSAYPLSGGAIGEQFFGPGTRLTVL.